The 17 T cell receptor beta chains given below trace back to one sample, sequenced in a study of cytomegalovirus exposure and HLA in healthy donors listed by TCRdb under 2017. Receptor libraries were prepared by the immunoSEQ multiplex PCR assay. For the multiplex PCR, a mixture combining 60 forward primers for TCR Vbeta segments and 13 reverse primers for TCR Jbeta segments was used. This immuneACCESS table, as held by TCRdb, lists in-frame sequences with V and J called but not all clones. Of the missing ones, under half trace to an unresolved V gene in checked studies; the others have no known cause. In all, the sample holds around 210,000 clones, and approximately 85% of those were seen once. 0.2% to 0.25% of the sample rests with the top ten. Material: PBMCs. Receptor source: a girl aged 2 to 9 in good health and CMV-seronegative.

This clone was found a few times. The chain couples TRBV6-6 to TRBJ1-1, with D maybe TRBD1 (5 bases). V lost 0 bases and J 8 bases, leaving 7 bases between the germline ends. Germline V lookup: CDR1 MNHNY, CDR2 SVGAGI (reference sequence). CDR3 size: 12 residues. The CDR3 protein is CASSYSRGEAFF. The CDR3 coding sequence is TGTGCCAGCAGTTACTCGCGGGGGGAAGCTTTCTTT.

This chain connects TRBV13 to TRBJ2-1; 12 nucleotides align to TRBD2. CDR1 is PRHDT and CDR2 is FYEKMQ in the germline V gene (reference sequence). The CDR3 extends over 17 amino acids. V lost 5 bases and J lost 0; bases outside the gene matches: 5. The CDR3 reads CASSGKLAGGSYNEQFF. The CDR3 DNA follows: TGTGCCAGCAGCGGAAAACTAGCGGGGGGCTCCTACAATGAGCAGTTCTTC.

This rearrangement joins TRBV10-1 to TRBJ1-1; D is perhaps TRBD1 (5 bases). Trimming cost V 4 bases and J 4 bases, with 10 bases left between them. The CDR3 runs to 13 residues. The germline gives CDR1 WNHNN, CDR2 SYGVQD (reference sequence). CDR3: CASSAGVSTEAFF. The CDR3 nucleotides are TGCGCCAGCAGTGCGGGGGTCAGCACTGAAGCTTTCTTT.

CDR3 protein: CASSRDSFLAKNIQYF. For the CDR3, the DNA is TGTGCCAGCAGCCGCGACAGCTTTCTAGCCAAAAACATTCAGTACTTC. V and J are TRBV7-9 and TRBJ2-4, with D possibly TRBD1 on 5 matching bases. The V and J ends lost 5 bases and 0 bases respectively, with 14 bases between them. Germline CDR1 is SEHNR and CDR2 is FQNEAQ (reference sequence). CDR3 length equals 16 residues.

The chain joins TRBV7-2 to TRBJ2-7; 9 nucleotides match TRBD2. CDR3 size: 15 residues. CDR1 SGHTA and CDR2 FQGNSA come from the germline V gene. V shed 3 bases, J shed 6 bases, and the junction held 9 bases outside the gene matches. The CDR3 bases are TGTGCCAGCAGCTTCCAACCGGGACTAGCATCCGAGCAGTACTTC. This sequence encodes CASSFQPGLASEQYF.

The genes are TRBV6-5 and TRBJ2-3; 7 bases are shared with TRBD2. The CDR3 is 14 amino acids. The V gene end was trimmed by 8 bases and the J gene end by 7 bases; junction bases not matched to a gene: 12. Germline V gives CDR1 MNHEY, CDR2 SVGAGI. Written as DNA, the CDR3 is TGTGCCAGCTCTGATGGGGAGGGCTCAAATACGCAGTATTTT. It encodes CASSDGEGSNTQYF.

In its sample, this clone was seen once. V usage is TRBV29-1 and J usage is TRBJ1-5; D remains ambiguous. The CDR3 is 13 residues long. V was shortened by 7 bases and J by 4 bases, with 14 bases between the two germline ends. Germline V gene data show CDR1 as SQVTM and CDR2 as ANQGSEA. For the CDR3, the DNA is TGCAGCGCCCTAACGGGGTTAAATCAGCCCCAGCATTTT. It is translated as CSALTGLNQPQHF.

This chain joins TRBV30 and TRBJ1-3; D is possibly TRBD1 (5 bases). Germline V gives CDR1 GTSNPN, CDR2 SVGIG (reference sequence). The germline V and J ends were trimmed by 2 bases and 0 bases, with 8 bases remaining between them. The CDR3 runs 14 residues. This CDR3 reads CAWSIGVSGNTIYF. The DNA of the CDR3 is TGTGCCTGGAGTATAGGGGTCTCTGGAAACACCATATATTTT.

For the CDR3, the DNA is TGTGCCACCAGCCGACTCGGGACAGGGCTAGCGAACACTGAAGCTTTCTTT. Its protein is CATSRLGTGLANTEAFF. This chain connects TRBV15 to TRBJ1-1, with 9 bases lining up with TRBD1. Per the germline V gene, CDR1 is LNHNV and CDR2 is YYDKDF (reference sequence). The V gene end was trimmed by 5 bases and the J gene end by 1 base; junction bases not matched to a gene: 11. This CDR3 has 17 residues.

The V and J genes are TRBV5-6 and TRBJ2-5, with TRBD2 matching 10 bases. CDR1 and CDR2 from the germline V gene are SGHDT and YYEEEE. V dropped 0 bases and J dropped 4; count of bases not matched to a gene: 9. The CDR3 totals 17 residues. CDR3 in amino acids: CASSLVSGGAARETQYF. In DNA form, the CDR3 reads TGTGCCAGCAGCTTGGTGAGCGGGGGGGCTGCTAGAGAGACCCAGTACTTC.

The chain combines TRBV28 with TRBJ2-3; D gene ambiguous. Per germline, CDR1 MDHEN and CDR2 SYDVKM. Trimming took 4 bases from V and 1 from J, leaving 9 bases between them. The CDR3 is 14 residues long. The CDR3 reads CASSSPRGTDTQYF. In DNA form, the CDR3 reads TGTGCCAGCAGTTCCCCCCGGGGCACAGATACGCAGTATTTT.

The chain combines TRBV5-4 with TRBJ2-5, with D possibly matching TRBD1 (5 bases). Trimming left V 7 bases short and J 1 base short, with 11 bases between. The CDR3 length is 13 residues. Germline CDR1 reads SGHNT; CDR2 reads YYREEE (reference sequence). The CDR3 loop reads CASSRQIQETQYF. The DNA for the CDR3 is TGTGCCAGCTCGCGACAGATCCAAGAGACCCAGTACTTC.

This clone was recorded once. The genes are TRBV13 and TRBJ2-5, with 9 bases identical to TRBD1. Trimming took 4 bases from V and 5 from J; bases not matched to a gene: 5. Germline CDR1 is PRHDT and CDR2 is FYEKMQ (reference sequence). The CDR3 runs to 14 residues. The CDR3 reads CASSYRGRGETQYF. The DNA for the CDR3 is TGTGCCAGCAGCTACAGGGGGCGAGGGGAGACCCAGTACTTC.

Comment on this clone: Other DNA sequences in the same sample also yield this CDR3. The chain carries TRBV13 and TRBJ2-7; 8 bases are shared with TRBD1. Germline lookup yields CDR1 PRHDT and CDR2 FYEKMQ (reference sequence). The CDR3 has 14 residues. After removal of 3 bases from V and 4 bases from J, the junction contained 5 bases not matched to a gene. Here the CDR3 reads CASSFGQGPYEQYF. The CDR3 DNA sequence: TGTGCCAGCAGCTTTGGACAGGGCCCTTACGAGCAGTACTTC.

This rearrangement joins TRBV15 to TRBJ1-1; 7 bases fit TRBD1. The V gene's germline CDR1 is LNHNV and CDR2 YYDKDF (reference sequence). The CDR3 covers 12 residues. J gave up 10 bases and V 1 base, and 3 bases lay outside the gene matches. The CDR3 loop is CATSRGSGGAFF. CDR3 nucleotide sequence: TGTGCCACCAGCAGAGGATCAGGGGGAGCTTTCTTT.

J is TRBJ2-1 and V is TRBV5-1; 9 bases agree with TRBD2. The CDR3 runs to 16 residues. Trimming cost V 1 base and J 4 bases; bases outside gene matches: 6. Looked up from germline, CDR1 is SGHRS and CDR2 is YFSETQ. CDR3 nucleotide sequence: TGCGCCAGCAGCTTGACCCCTGGACTAGCGTACAATGAGCAGTTCTTC. This translates into CASSLTPGLAYNEQFF.

The CDR3 DNA reads as TGTGCCAGCAGAAGGACAGGGACTAACTATGGCTACACCTTC. This codes for CASRRTGTNYGYTF. The chain couples TRBV6-1 to TRBJ1-2, with TRBD1 matching over 8 bases. This CDR3 is built from 14 residues. Germline CDR1 and CDR2: MNHNS and SASEGT. V lost 6 bases and J lost 0; bases outside the gene matches: 3.